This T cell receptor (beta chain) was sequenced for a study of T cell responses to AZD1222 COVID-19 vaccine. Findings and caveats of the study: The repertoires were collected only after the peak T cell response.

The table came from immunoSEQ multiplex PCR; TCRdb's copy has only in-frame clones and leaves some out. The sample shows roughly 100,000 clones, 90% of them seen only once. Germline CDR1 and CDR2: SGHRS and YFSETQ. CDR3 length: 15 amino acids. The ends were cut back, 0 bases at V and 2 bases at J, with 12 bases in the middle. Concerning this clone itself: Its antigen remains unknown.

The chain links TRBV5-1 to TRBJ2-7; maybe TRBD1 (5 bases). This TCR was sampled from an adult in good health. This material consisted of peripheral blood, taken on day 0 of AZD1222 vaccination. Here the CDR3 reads CASSLVGTGAYEQYF. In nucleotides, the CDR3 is TGCGCCAGCAGCTTGGTAGGAACAGGCGCCTACGAGCAGTACTTC.